Below, 24 T cell receptor beta chains from the same sample are listed, as sequenced in a study of blood T cells in healthy people across ages. Using a J-beta primer mix together with a sample-barcoded 5' primer, a second PCR was run for 7 to 11 cycles. Each CDR3 protein is one row after TCRdb ran MiXCR on the 5' RACE reads. The sample consists of 1.5 million to 2 million distinct CDR3 sequences, 28% of them appearing once. The sequencing sample was made of blood. The origin of the receptors is a young woman in good health.

The rearrangement joins TRBV5-1 to TRBJ2-5; perhaps TRBD2 as D (5 bases). Trimming took 3 bases from V and 5 from J, leaving 17 bases between them. The CDR3 contains 15 residues. Germline CDR1 and CDR2: SGHRS and YFSETQ. The CDR3 sequence: CASSSVEGADETQYF. The DNA of the CDR3 is TGCGCCAGCAGCTCGGTCGAGGGTGCGGATGAGACCCAGTACTTC.

The rearrangement joins TRBV28 to TRBJ1-2; a possible D gene is TRBD1 (6 bases). CDR3 size: 12 residues. The germline V gene has CDR1 MDHEN and CDR2 SYDVKM. The V end was cut by 8 bases, the J end by 8 bases, with 15 bases between. The CDR3 reads CASATGGQGYTF. The CDR3 DNA reads as TGTGCCAGCGCGACGGGGGGCCAGGGCTACACCTTC.

This clonotype came up a few times. This may arise from a read error, as a much more abundant clone is one base away. This chain connects TRBV10-3 to TRBJ2-7, with a weak D call TRBD2 (6 bases). CDR1 and CDR2 (germline): ENHRY, SYGVKD. This CDR3 is 12 amino acids long. The ends were cut back, 8 bases at V and 6 bases at J, with 14 bases in the middle. The CDR3 here is CAIGEETCEQYF. DNA of the CDR3: TGTGCCATCGGGGAGGAGACCTGCGAGCAGTACTTC.

The chain is built from TRBV3-1 and TRBJ2-1, with a weak D call TRBD1 (5 bases). The length of the CDR3 is 14 residues. Between the trimmed V and J ends, which lost 3 bases and 4 bases, there was a span of 10 bases. The germline gives CDR1 LGHDT, CDR2 YNNKEL (reference sequence). The DNA of the CDR3 is TGTGCCAGCAGCCAGGTAGACAGATACAATGAGCAGTTCTTC. It yields the protein CASSQVDRYNEQFF.

This clonotype turned up a few times. The chain is built from TRBV6-6 and TRBJ1-5; D is perhaps TRBD1 (5 bases). Germline lookup yields CDR1 MNHNY and CDR2 SVGAGI (reference sequence). V was trimmed by 5 bases and J by 0 bases, leaving 14 bases between them. The CDR3 length is 16 residues. The CDR3 region is CASSPPQGISNQPQHF. In nucleotides, the CDR3 is TGTGCCAGCAGTCCACCCCAGGGAATTAGCAATCAGCCCCAGCATTTT.

This clonotype was found a few times. Here the CDR3 DNA reads TGTGCCATCAGTGTCCGGGGGGAGAACACTGAAGCTTTCTTT. Translated, it gives CAISVRGENTEAFF. The V call is TRBV10-3, the J call TRBJ1-1; D is possibly TRBD1 (5 bases). The CDR3 spans 14 residues. V dropped 4 bases and J dropped 1 base, with 10 bases sitting between them. The germline gives CDR1 ENHRY, CDR2 SYGVKD.

The chain employs TRBV2 and TRBJ2-7; D gene unclear. CDR3 length: 13 residues. CDR1 is SNHLY, CDR2 FYNNEI, per germline. Trimming cost V 7 bases and J 5 bases, with 15 bases left between them. The CDR3 loop reads CASTQSETDEQYF. CDR3 nucleotides: TGTGCCAGCACCCAATCCGAAACGGACGAGCAGTACTTC.

In its sample, this clonotype was seen many times. V gene TRBV29-1 combines with J gene TRBJ2-7; D is possibly TRBD2 (6 bases). The ends were cut back, 3 bases at V and 4 bases at J, with 13 bases in the middle. CDR3 length: 13 amino acids. Germline assignment: CDR1 SQVTM and CDR2 ANQGSEA. The CDR3 nucleotides read TGCAGCGTTGAGGCGGGGAACCCATACGAGCAGTACTTC. As protein: CSVEAGNPYEQYF.

This clonotype was counted between two and nine times. The V gene is TRBV27, the J gene TRBJ1-1; tentative D call: TRBD1 (6 bases). The CDR3 totals 13 residues. Germline assignment: CDR1 MNHEY and CDR2 SMNVEV (reference sequence). Deletions cut 8 bases from V and 8 bases from J, with 18 bases between. CDR3 loop: CASGEQGPREAFF. In DNA, the CDR3 is TGTGCCAGCGGGGAACAGGGCCCCCGGGAAGCTTTCTTT.

Worth noting for this clonotype: The junction does not match germline at one end; this may be a read error. The V gene is TRBV9, the J gene TRBJ2-1; D is perhaps TRBD1 or TRBD2 (5 bases each). CDR3 length equals 16 residues. From germline, CDR1 is SGDLS and CDR2 YYNGEE. Here the CDR3 DNA reads TGTGCCAGTAGCGTAGCCCCGGGGCGAGCCTACAATGAGCAGTTCTTC. This sequence encodes CASSVAPGRAYNEQFF.

The rearrangement links TRBV7-2 to TRBJ1-6; perhaps TRBD1 as D (5 bases). The V gene lost 4 bases and the J gene lost 0 bases, with 13 bases spanning the gap. Looked up from germline, CDR1 is SGHTA and CDR2 is FQGNSA. The CDR3 has 17 residues. For the CDR3, the DNA is TGTGCCAGCAGCTCGGGACTGCGGAGCTCCTATAATTCACCCCTCCACTTT. Translation gives CASSSGLRSSYNSPLHF.

The chain has TRBV5-4 and TRBJ2-7; D might be TRBD2 (7 bases). Germline V gene data show CDR1 as SGHNT and CDR2 as YYREEE (reference sequence). With 1 base removed from V and 0 bases from J, the gap between germline ends came to 17 bases. CDR3 length equals 17 residues. The CDR3 coding sequence is TGTGCCAGCAGCTTGCAGGGACATGGCGGGAGCTCCTACGAGCAGTACTTC. It translates to CASSLQGHGGSSYEQYF.

This clonotype was detected only a few times. The chain links TRBV29-1 to TRBJ1-6; 10 bases fit TRBD1. J was trimmed by 0 bases and V by 5 bases; bases with no gene match: 4. This CDR3 is built from 16 residues. The germline gives CDR1 SQVTM, CDR2 ANQGSEA. The CDR3 DNA sequence: TGCAGCGTTAGGACAGGGGGGAGCTCCTATAATTCACCCCTCCACTTT. Its translation: CSVRTGGSSYNSPLHF.

A few counts support this clonotype. The CDR3 region is CSAGLDRANEQFF. The CDR3 region has the DNA TGCAGTGCTGGGTTGGACAGGGCCAATGAGCAGTTCTTC. V gene TRBV20-1 combines with J gene TRBJ2-1; 8 bases are shared with TRBD1. Germline CDR1 DFQATT, CDR2 SNEGSKA (reference sequence). With 5 bases clipped from V and 6 bases from J, the junction kept 6 bases outside the gene matches. This CDR3 is 13 amino acids long.

Notes on this clonotype: The junction departs from the called germline gene at one end, perhaps through a read error. The rearrangement joins TRBV12-3 or TRBV12-4 to TRBJ2-6, with 12 bases aligning to TRBD1. The CDR3 is 18 amino acids. CDR3 loop: CASSWDRGRLPGANVRTF. CDR3 nucleotides: TGTGCCAGCAGTTGGGACAGGGGGCGTCTTCCTGGGGCCAACGTCCGGACTTTC.

The chain joins TRBV12-3 or TRBV12-4 to TRBJ2-3; 10 nucleotides match TRBD2. The CDR3 covers 17 residues. Trimming at V came to 3 bases and at J to 0 bases, leaving 6 bases not matched to a gene. CDR3 in DNA: TGTGCCAGCAGTTTTCCTAGCGGGAGCCCCAGCACAGATACGCAGTATTTT. This encodes CASSFPSGSPSTDTQYF.

This chain joins TRBV6-4 and TRBJ2-1, with 9 bases aligning to TRBD2. Losses at the gene ends were 7 bases for V and 6 bases for J; bases not matched to a gene: 1. The CDR3 contains 12 residues. The V gene's germline CDR1 is MRHNA and CDR2 SNTAGT. CDR3 region: CASMRGGNEQFF. CDR3 bases: TGTGCCAGCATGCGGGGGGGCAATGAGCAGTTCTTC.

The V gene is TRBV2, the J gene TRBJ2-5; D is unresolved. The CDR3 runs to 13 residues. V dropped 7 bases and J dropped 5 bases, with 14 bases sitting between them. CDR1 is SNHLY and CDR2 is FYNNEI in the germline V gene. DNA for the CDR3: TGTGCCAGCAATCTCGAGGTGGGGGAGACCCAGTACTTC. Its translation is CASNLEVGETQYF.

The chain combines TRBV20-1 with TRBJ2-1, with TRBD2 identical over 9 bases. The CDR3 runs 14 residues. Trimming removed 6 bases from V and 6 bases from J; junction bases left unmatched: 9. The germline V gene encodes CDR1 DFQATT and CDR2 SNEGSKA (reference sequence). CDR3: CSADKAGGGNEQFF. CDR3 bases: TGCAGTGCCGATAAAGCGGGAGGAGGCAATGAGCAGTTCTTC.

This clonotype has more than one count but fewer than ten. V usage is TRBV7-6 and J usage is TRBJ2-7; 12 bases line up with TRBD2. V shed 5 bases and J 5 bases; nucleotides not matched to a gene: 10. There are 16 residues in the CDR3. Germline V gene sequence: CDR1 SGHVS, CDR2 FNYEAQ. The CDR3 bases are TGTGCCAGCAGCCCCCGACTAGCGGGAGTACGGGACGAGCAGTACTTC. Amino acids: CASSPRLAGVRDEQYF.

The chain couples TRBV5-1 to TRBJ2-3; TRBD2 matches 8 bases. Germline values: CDR1 SGHRS, CDR2 YFSETQ. The CDR3 has 16 residues. V trimming: 0 bases; J trimming: 6 bases; junction bases outside the gene matches: 9. The CDR3 reads CASSLDSGGPSDTQYF. CDR3 DNA sequence: TGCGCCAGCAGCTTGGACTCGGGGGGGCCATCTGATACGCAGTATTTT.

In the case of this clonotype: Germline and junction disagree at one end, which may indicate a read error. The rearrangement uses TRBV28 and TRBJ2-3, with 9 nucleotides matching TRBD1. This CDR3 is 13 amino acids long. Germline loops: CDR1 MDHEN, CDR2 SYDVKM. The CDR3 spells CARSRQGADTQYF. The DNA for the CDR3 is TGTGCCCGCAGTCGACAGGGGGCAGATACGCAGTATTTT.

The V call is TRBV20-1, the J call TRBJ2-5; TRBD2 might be the D (5 bases). The J call could be wrong; TRBJ2-1 is a better fit for the DNA end. Germline CDR1 is DFQATT and CDR2 is SNEGSKA (reference sequence). The CDR3 covers 15 residues. CDR3 protein: CSARVPGYFQETQFF. The CDR3 region has the DNA TGCAGTGCTAGAGTCCCGGGGTACTTCCAAGAGACCCAGTTCTTC.

This clonotype was counted many times. This sequence joins TRBV7-8 and TRBJ2-7; D might be TRBD1 (6 bases). Germline values: CDR1 SGHVS, CDR2 FQNEAQ. The ends were cut back, 3 bases at V and 2 bases at J, with 11 bases in the middle. CDR3 length: 14 amino acids. The CDR3 here is CASSLFGTTYEQYF. CDR3 in DNA: TGTGCCAGCAGCTTGTTTGGGACAACCTACGAGCAGTACTTC. Complete variable domain (other parts from reference TRBV7-8 and TRBJ2-7): GAGVSQSPRYKVAKRGQDVALRCDPISGHVSLFWYQQALGQGPEFLTYFQNEAQLDKSGLPSDRFFAERPEGSVSTLKIQRTQQEDSAVYLCASSLFGTTYEQYFGPGTRLTVT.